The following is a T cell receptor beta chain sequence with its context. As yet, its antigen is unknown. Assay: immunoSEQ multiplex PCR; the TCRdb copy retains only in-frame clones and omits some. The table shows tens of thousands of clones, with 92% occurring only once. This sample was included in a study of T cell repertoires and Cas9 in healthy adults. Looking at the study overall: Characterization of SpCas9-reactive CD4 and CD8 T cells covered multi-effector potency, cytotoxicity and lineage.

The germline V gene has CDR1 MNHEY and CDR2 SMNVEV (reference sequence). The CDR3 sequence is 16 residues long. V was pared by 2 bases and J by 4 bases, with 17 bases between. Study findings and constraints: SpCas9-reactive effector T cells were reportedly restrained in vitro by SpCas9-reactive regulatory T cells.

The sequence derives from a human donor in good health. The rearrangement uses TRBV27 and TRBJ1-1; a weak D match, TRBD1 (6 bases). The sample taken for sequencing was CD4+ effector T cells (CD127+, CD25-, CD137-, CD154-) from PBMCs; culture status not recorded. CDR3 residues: CASSLVTGMGATEAFF. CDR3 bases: TGTGCCAGCAGTTTAGTAACAGGAATGGGGGCCACTGAAGCTTTCTTT.